The present T cell receptor (beta chain) was sequenced within a study of CD8 T cells in Susac syndrome. With 1 base clipped from V and 2 bases from J, the junction kept 1 base outside the gene matches. CDR1 and CDR2 from the germline V gene are LNHDA and SQIVND (reference sequence). CDR3 length: 15 amino acids. Isolation of CD8+ and CD4+ T cells was performed negatively, whereas enrichment of TEMRA cells was done by FACS. Random hexamers were used to reverse transcribe an amount of roughly 0.5 to 1 ug RNA. Each CDR3 protein is one row after TCRdb ran MiXCR on the immunoSEQ multiplex PCR reads. The sample holds around 140,000 distinct CDR3 sequences, 80% to 85% seen once.

This TCR derives from a human donor with multiple sclerosis. Sequencing was done on a sample of CD8+ T cells from PBMCs. The chain combines TRBV19 with TRBJ2-1; 8 nucleotides agree with TRBD2. CDR3 loop: CASSIVAGTYNEQFF. The CDR3 DNA sequence: TGTGCCAGTAGTATAGTAGCGGGGACCTACAATGAGCAGTTCTTC.